This passage covers 4 T cell receptor beta chains from one sample sequenced in a study of T cells of healthy individuals. TCRdb used MiXCR to reprocess the 5' RACE reads, holding one entry per CDR3 protein. The sample has about 40,000 distinct CDR3 sequences; 3.5% to 5.5% are singletons. These receptors all stem from a human donor in good health.

There are many counts of this clonotype. CDR3 in DNA: TGTGCCAGCAGTAGAAGAGGGCTAGCGGGAAGGAATGAGCAGTTCTTC. It codes for CASSRRGLAGRNEQFF. The chain combines TRBV27 with TRBJ2-1; 9 nucleotides align to TRBD2. Germline CDR1 MNHEY, CDR2 SMNVEV (reference sequence). The length of the CDR3 is 16 residues. V was pared by 5 bases and J by 7 bases, with 12 bases of the junction left unmatched.

This clonotype has only a few counts. V usage is TRBV20-1 and J usage is TRBJ1-2, with D possibly TRBD1 on 6 matching bases. CDR1 and CDR2 from the germline V gene are DFQATT and SNEGSKA (reference sequence). The CDR3 runs to 12 residues. The V and J ends lost 6 bases and 6 bases respectively, with 14 bases between them. CDR3 protein: CSALLAGDGYTF. The CDR3 nucleotides read TGCAGTGCCCTTCTTGCAGGGGATGGCTACACCTTC.

This clonotype was detected ten times or more. The CDR3 loop reads CSVGLAGGFYNEQFF. In DNA, the CDR3 is TGCAGCGTTGGACTAGCGGGAGGTTTCTACAATGAGCAGTTCTTC. The chain uses TRBV29-1 and TRBJ2-1; 13 nucleotides agree with TRBD2. J was trimmed by 3 bases and V by 4 bases; bases with no gene match: 3. Germline CDR1 is SQVTM and CDR2 is ANQGSEA. The CDR3 runs 15 residues.

This chain uses TRBV7-2 with TRBJ2-2; 7 bases match TRBD1. The V and J ends lost 2 bases and 3 bases, in that order; junction bases with no gene match: 3. This CDR3 has 15 amino acids. Germline CDR1 SGHTA, CDR2 FQGNSA. In nucleotides, the CDR3 is TGTGCCAGCAGCTTATCAGGGGGTTACACCGGGGAGCTGTTTTTT. Translating gives CASSLSGGYTGELFF.